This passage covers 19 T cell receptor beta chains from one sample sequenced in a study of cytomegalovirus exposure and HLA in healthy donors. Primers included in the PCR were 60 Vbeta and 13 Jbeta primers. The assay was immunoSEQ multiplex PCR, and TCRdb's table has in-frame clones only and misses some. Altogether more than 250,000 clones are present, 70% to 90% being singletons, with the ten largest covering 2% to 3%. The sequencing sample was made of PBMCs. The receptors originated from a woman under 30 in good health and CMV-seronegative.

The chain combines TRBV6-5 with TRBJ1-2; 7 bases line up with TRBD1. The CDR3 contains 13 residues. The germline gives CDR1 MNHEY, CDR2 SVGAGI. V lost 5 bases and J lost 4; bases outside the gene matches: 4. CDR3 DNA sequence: TGTGCCAGCAGTACCAACAGGGGCTATGGCTACACCTTC. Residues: CASSTNRGYGYTF.

The CDR3 reads CASSLVGGAWETQYF. The CDR3 DNA is TGTGCCAGCAGCTTAGTAGGAGGGGCGTGGGAGACCCAGTACTTC. The rearrangement uses TRBV7-7 and TRBJ2-5; D perhaps matches TRBD2 (6 bases). V was clipped by 1 base and J by 5 bases, with 14 bases between them. Germline V gives CDR1 SSHAT, CDR2 FNYEAQ (reference sequence). This CDR3 has 15 residues. Together with reference TRBV7-7 and TRBJ2-5, the CDR3 gives the full variable domain: GAGVSQSPRYKVTKRGQDVTLRCDPISSHATLYWYQQALGQGPEFLTYFNYEAQPDKSGLPSDRFSAERPEGSISTLTIQRTEQRDSAMYRCASSLVGGAWETQYFGPGTRLLVL.

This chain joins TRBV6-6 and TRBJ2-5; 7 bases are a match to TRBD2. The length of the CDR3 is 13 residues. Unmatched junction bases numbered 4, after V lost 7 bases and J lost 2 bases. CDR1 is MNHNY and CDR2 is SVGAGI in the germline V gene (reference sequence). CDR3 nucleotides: TGTGCCAGCAATTTCGGGGGGCAAGAGACCCAGTACTTC. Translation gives CASNFGGQETQYF.

CDR3 amino acids: CASSLGSPEFSNQPQHF. CDR3 sequence (DNA): TGTGCCAGCAGTTTGGGCAGTCCTGAGTTCTCCAATCAGCCCCAGCATTTT. This chain uses TRBV27 with TRBJ1-5; no clear D. This CDR3 is built from 17 residues. Germline lookup yields CDR1 MNHEY and CDR2 SMNVEV (reference sequence). V was shortened by 3 bases and J by 3 bases, with 18 bases between the two germline ends.

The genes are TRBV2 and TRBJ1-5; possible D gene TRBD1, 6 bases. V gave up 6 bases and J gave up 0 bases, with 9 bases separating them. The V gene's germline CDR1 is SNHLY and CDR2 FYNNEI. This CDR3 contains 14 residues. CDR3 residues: CASRPGDSNQPQHF. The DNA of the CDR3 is TGTGCCAGCAGACCAGGGGATAGCAATCAGCCCCAGCATTTT. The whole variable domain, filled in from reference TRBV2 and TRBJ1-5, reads EPEVTQTPSHQVTQMGQEVILRCVPISNHLYFYWYRQILGQKVEFLVSFYNNEISEKSEIFDDQFSVERPDGSNFTLKIRSTKLEDSAMYFCASRPGDSNQPQHFGDGTRLSIL.

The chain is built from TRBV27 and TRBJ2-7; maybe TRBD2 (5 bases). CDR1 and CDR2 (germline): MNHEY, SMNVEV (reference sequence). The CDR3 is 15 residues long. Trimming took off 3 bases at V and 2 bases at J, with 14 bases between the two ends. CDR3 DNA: TGTGCCAGCAGTTTCGAAGGCAGCGGCCCCTACGAGCAGTACTTC. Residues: CASSFEGSGPYEQYF.

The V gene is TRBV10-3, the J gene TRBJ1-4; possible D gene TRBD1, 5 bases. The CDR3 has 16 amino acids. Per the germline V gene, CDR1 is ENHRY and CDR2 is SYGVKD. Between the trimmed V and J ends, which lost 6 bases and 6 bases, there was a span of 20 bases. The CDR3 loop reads CAISREPAGGDEKLFF. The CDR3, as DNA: TGTGCCATCAGCCGCGAACCCGCGGGGGGAGATGAAAAACTGTTTTTT.

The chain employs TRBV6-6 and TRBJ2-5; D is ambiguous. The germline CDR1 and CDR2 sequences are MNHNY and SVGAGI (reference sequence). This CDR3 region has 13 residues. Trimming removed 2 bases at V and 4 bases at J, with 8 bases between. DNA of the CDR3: TGTGCCAGCAGTTACGCACAGCTAGAGACCCAGTACTTC. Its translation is CASSYAQLETQYF.

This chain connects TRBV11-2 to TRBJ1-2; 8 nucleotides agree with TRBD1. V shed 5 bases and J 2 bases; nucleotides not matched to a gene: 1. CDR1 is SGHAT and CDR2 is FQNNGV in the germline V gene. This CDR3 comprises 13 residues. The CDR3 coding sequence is TGTGCCAGCAGCGGGACAGGAAACTATGGCTACACCTTC. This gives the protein CASSGTGNYGYTF. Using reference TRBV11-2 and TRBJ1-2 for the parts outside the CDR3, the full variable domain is EAGVAQSPRYKIIEKRQSVAFWCNPISGHATLYWYQQILGQGPKLLIQFQNNGVVDDSQLPKDRFSAERLKGVDSTLKIQPAKLEDSAVYLCASSGTGNYGYTFGSGTRLTVV.

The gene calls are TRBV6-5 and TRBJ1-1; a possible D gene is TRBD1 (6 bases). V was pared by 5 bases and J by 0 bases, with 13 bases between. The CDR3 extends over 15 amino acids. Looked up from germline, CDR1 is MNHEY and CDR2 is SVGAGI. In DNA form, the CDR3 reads TGTGCCAGCAGTCCCGCGACAGGAGTGAACACTGAAGCTTTCTTT. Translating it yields CASSPATGVNTEAFF.

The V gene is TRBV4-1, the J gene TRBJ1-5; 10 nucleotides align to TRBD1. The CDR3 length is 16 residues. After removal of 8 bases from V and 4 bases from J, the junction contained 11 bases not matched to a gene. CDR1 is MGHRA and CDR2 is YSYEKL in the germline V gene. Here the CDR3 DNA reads TGCGCCAGCTCATATACCCGGGACAGGGGTAATCAGCCCCAGCATTTT. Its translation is CASSYTRDRGNQPQHF.

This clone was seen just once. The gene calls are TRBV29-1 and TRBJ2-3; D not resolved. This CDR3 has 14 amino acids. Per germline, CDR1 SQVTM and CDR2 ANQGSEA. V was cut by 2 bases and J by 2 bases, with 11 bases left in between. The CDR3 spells CSVEITYLTDTQYF. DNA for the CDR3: TGCAGCGTTGAAATTACCTACCTCACAGATACGCAGTATTTT.

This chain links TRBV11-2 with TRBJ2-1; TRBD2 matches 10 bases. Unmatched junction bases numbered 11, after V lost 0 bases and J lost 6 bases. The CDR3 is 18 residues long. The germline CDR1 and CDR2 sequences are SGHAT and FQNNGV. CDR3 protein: CASSLEITASGGLNEQFF. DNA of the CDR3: TGTGCCAGCAGCTTAGAGATAACGGCTAGCGGGGGCCTCAATGAGCAGTTCTTC.

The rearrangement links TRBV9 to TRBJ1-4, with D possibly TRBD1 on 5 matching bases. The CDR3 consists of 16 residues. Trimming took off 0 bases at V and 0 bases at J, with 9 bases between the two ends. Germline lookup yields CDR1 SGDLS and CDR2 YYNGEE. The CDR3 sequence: CASSVGPGSTNEKLFF. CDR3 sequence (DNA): TGTGCCAGCAGCGTAGGGCCAGGGTCAACTAATGAAAAACTGTTTTTT.

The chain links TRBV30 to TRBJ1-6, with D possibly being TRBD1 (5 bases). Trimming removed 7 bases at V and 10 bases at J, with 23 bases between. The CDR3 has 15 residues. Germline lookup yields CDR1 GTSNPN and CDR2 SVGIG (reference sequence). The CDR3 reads CAFSLGRGVRSPLHF. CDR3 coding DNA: TGTGCCTTCTCGTTGGGGCGGGGTGTGAGATCACCCCTCCACTTT.

The CDR3 protein is CASSQESGLNQPQHF. The DNA of the CDR3 is TGCGCCAGCAGCCAAGAGTCCGGTCTCAATCAGCCCCAGCATTTT. This chain joins TRBV4-1 and TRBJ1-5; D remains unclear. Trimming stripped 0 bases from V and 3 bases from J, with 9 bases between. The germline V gene has CDR1 MGHRA and CDR2 YSYEKL. The CDR3 is 15 amino acids.

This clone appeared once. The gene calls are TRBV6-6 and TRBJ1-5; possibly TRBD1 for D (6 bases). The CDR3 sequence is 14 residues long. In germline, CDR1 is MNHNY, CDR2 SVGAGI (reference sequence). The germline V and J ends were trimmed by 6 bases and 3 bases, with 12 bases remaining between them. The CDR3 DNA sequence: TGTGCCAGCAGGCCGGGACACCCCAATCAGCCCCAGCATTTT. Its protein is CASRPGHPNQPQHF.

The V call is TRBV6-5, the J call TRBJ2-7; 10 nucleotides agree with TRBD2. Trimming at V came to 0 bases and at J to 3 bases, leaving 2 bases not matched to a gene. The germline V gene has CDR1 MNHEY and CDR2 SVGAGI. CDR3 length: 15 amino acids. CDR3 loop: CASSYSGLADYEQYF. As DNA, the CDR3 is TGTGCCAGCAGTTACTCTGGACTAGCGGACTACGAGCAGTACTTC.

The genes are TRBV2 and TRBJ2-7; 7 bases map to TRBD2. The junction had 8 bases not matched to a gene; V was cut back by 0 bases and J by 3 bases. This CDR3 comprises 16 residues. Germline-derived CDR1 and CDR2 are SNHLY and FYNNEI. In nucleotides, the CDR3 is TGTGCCAGCAGTGAAGCTCCGGGGGGATCTGGCTACGAGCAGTACTTC. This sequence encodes CASSEAPGGSGYEQYF.